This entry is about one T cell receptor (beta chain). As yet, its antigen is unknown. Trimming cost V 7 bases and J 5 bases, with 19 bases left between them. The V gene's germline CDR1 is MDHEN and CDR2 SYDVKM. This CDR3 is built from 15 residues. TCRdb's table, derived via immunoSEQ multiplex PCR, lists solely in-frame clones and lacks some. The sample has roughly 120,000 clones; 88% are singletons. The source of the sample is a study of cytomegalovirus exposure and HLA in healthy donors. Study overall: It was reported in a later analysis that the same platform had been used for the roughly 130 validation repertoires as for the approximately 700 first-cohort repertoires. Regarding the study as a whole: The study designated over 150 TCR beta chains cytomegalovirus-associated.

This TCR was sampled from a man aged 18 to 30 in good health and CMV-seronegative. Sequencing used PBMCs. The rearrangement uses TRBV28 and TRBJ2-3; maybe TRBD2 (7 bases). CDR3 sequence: CASTSPGGQGDTQYF. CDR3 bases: TGTGCCAGCACCTCACCGGGGGGCCAAGGAGATACGCAGTATTTT.